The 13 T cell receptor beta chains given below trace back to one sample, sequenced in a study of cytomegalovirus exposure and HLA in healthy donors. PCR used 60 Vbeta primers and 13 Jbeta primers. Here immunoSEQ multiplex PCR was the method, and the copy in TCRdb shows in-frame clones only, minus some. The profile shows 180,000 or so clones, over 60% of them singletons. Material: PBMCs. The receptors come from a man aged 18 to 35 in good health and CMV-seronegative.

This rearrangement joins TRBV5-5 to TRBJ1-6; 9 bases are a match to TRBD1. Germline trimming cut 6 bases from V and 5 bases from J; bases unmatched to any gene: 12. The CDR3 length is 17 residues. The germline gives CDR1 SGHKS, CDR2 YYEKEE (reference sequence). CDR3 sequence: CASTARDRVPNNSPLHF. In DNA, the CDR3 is TGTGCCAGCACCGCCCGGGACAGGGTACCAAATAATTCACCCCTCCACTTT. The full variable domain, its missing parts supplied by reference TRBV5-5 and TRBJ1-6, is DAGVTQSPTHLIKTRGQQVTLRCSPISGHKSVSWYQQVLGQGPQFIFQYYEKEERGRGNFPDRFSARQFPNYSSELNVNALLLGDSALYLCASTARDRVPNNSPLHFGNGTRLTVT.

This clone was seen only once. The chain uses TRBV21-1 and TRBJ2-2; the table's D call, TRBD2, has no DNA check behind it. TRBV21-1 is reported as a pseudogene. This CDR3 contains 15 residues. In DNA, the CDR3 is TGTGCCAGCAGCAAAGAAGCGTGCCACACCGGGGAGCTGTTTTTT. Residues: CASSKEACHTGELFF.

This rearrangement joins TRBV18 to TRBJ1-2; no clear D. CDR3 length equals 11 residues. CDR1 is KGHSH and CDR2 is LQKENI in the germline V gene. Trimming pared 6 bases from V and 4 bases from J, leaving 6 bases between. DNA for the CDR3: TGTGCCAGCTCGGGGAGCTATGGCTACACCTTC. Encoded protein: CASSGSYGYTF.

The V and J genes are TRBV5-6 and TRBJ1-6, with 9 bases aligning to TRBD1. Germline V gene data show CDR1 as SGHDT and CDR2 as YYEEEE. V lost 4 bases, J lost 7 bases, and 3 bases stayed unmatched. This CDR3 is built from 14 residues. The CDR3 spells CASSPGTGNSPLHF. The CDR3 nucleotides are TGTGCCAGCAGCCCCGGGACAGGGAATTCACCCCTCCACTTT. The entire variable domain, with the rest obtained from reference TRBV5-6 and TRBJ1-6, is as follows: DAGVTQSPTHLIKTRGQQVTLRCSPKSGHDTVSWYQQALGQGPQFIFQYYEEEERQRGNFPDRFSGHQFPNYSSELNVNALLLGDSALYLCASSPGTGNSPLHFGNGTRLTVT.

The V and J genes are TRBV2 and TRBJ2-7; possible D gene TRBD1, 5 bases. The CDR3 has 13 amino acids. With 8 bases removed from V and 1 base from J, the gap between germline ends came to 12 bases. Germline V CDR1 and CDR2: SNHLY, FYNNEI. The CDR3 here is CASDDRESYEQYF. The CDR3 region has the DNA TGTGCCAGCGATGACAGAGAATCCTACGAGCAGTACTTC.

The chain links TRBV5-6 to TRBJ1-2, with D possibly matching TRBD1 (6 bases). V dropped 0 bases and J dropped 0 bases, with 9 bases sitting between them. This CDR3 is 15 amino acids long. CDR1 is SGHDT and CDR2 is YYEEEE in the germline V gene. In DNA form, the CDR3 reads TGTGCCAGCAGCTTGGCCTCAGGGGCTAACTATGGCTACACCTTC. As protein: CASSLASGANYGYTF.

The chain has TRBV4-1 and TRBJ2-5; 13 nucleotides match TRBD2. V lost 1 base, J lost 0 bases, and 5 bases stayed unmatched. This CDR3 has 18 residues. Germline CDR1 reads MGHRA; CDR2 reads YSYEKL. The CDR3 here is CASSQGLAGGPYQETQYF. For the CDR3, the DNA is TGCGCCAGCAGCCAAGGACTAGCGGGAGGCCCGTACCAAGAGACCCAGTACTTC.

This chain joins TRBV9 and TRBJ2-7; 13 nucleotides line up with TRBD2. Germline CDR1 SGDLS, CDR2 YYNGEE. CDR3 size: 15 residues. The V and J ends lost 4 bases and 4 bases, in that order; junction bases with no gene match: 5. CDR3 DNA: TGTGCCAGCAGCCCTACTAGCGGGAGGGCTTACGAGCAGTACTTC. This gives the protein CASSPTSGRAYEQYF.

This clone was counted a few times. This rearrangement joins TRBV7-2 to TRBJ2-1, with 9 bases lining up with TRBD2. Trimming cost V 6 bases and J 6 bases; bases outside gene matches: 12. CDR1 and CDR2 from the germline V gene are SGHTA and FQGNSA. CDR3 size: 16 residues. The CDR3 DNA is TGTGCCAGCAGGGTAGGTAGCGGGAGAATTTCCAATGAGCAGTTCTTC. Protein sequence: CASRVGSGRISNEQFF.

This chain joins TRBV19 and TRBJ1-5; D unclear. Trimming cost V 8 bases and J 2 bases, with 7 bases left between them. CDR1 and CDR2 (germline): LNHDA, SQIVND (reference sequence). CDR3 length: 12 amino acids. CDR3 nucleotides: TGTGCCAGTCGTGTTGGCAATCAGCCCCAGCATTTT. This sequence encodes CASRVGNQPQHF.

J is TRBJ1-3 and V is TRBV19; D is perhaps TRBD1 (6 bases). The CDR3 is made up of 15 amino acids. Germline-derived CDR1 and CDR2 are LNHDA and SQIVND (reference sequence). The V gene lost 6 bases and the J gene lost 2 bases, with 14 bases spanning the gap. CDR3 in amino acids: CASRQAGATGNTIYF. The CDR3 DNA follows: TGTGCCAGTAGACAGGCGGGGGCGACTGGAAACACCATATATTTT.

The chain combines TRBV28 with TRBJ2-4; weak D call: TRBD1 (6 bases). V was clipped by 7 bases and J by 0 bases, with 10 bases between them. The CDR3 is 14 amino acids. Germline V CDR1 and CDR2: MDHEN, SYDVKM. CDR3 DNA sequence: TGTGCCAGCAACAAGGACAGAGCCAAAAACATTCAGTACTTC. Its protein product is CASNKDRAKNIQYF.

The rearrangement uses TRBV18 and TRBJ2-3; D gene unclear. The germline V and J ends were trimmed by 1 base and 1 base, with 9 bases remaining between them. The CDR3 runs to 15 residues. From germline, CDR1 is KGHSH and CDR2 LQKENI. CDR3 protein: CASSPLPAGTDTQYF. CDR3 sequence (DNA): TGTGCCAGCTCACCACTTCCCGCGGGCACAGATACGCAGTATTTT.